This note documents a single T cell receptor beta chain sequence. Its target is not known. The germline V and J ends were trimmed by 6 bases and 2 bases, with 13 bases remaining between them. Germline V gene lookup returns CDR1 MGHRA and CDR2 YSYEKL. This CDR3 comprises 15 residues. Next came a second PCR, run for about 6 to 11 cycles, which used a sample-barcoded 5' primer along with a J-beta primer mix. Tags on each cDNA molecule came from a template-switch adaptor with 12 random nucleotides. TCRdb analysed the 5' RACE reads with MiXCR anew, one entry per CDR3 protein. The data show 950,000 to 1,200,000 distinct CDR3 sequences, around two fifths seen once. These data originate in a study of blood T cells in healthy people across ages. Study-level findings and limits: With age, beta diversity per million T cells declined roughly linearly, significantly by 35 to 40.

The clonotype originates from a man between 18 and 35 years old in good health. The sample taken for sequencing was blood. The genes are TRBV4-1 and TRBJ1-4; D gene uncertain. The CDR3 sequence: CASRKGPLTNEKLFF. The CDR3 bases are TGCGCCAGCAGGAAAGGGCCCTTGACTAATGAAAAACTGTTTTTT.